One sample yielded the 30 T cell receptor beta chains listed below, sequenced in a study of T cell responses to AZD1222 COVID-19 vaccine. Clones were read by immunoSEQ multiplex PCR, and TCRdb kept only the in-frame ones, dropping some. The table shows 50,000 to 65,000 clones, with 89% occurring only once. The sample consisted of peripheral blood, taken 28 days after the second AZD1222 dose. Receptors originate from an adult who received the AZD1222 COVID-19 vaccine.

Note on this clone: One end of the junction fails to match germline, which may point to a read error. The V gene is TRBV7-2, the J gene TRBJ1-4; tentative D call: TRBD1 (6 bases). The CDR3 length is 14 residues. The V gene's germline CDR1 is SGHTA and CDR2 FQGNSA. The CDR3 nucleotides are TGTGCCAGCAGCCCCGGGACAACGAATGAAAAACTGTTTTTT. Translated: CASSPGTTNEKLFF.

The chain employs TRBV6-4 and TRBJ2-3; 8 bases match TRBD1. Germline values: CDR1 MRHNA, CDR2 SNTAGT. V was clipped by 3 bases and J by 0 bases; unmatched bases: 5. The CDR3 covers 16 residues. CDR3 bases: TGTGCCAGCAGTGAACAGGGGGAAGGGAGCACAGATACGCAGTATTTT. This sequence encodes CASSEQGEGSTDTQYF.

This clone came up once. DNA for the CDR3: TGTGCCAGCTCACCACCGGGCGGGAGGAACACCGGGGAGCTGTTTTTT. It yields the protein CASSPPGGRNTGELFF. V is TRBV18 and J is TRBJ2-2; 7 bases agree with TRBD2. This CDR3 is 16 amino acids long. J lost 1 base, V lost 0 bases, and 2 bases had no gene match. CDR1 and CDR2 (germline): KGHSH, LQKENI. The entire variable domain, with the rest obtained from reference TRBV18 and TRBJ2-2, is as follows: NAGVMQNPRHLVRRRGQEARLRCSPMKGHSHVYWYRQLPEEGLKFMVYLQKENIIDESGMPKERFSAEFPKEGPSILRIQQVVRGDSAAYFCASSPPGGRNTGELFFGEGSRLTVL.

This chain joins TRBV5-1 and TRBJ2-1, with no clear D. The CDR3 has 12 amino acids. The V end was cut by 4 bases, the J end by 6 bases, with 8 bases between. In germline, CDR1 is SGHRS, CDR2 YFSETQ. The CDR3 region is CASSPDLNEQFF. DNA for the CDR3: TGCGCCAGCAGCCCAGACCTCAATGAGCAGTTCTTC.

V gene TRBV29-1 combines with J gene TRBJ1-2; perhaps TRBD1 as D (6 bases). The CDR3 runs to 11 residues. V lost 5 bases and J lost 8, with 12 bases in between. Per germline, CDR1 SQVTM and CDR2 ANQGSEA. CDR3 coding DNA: TGCAGCGTTTATACAGGGTCCGGCTACACCTTC. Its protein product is CSVYTGSGYTF.

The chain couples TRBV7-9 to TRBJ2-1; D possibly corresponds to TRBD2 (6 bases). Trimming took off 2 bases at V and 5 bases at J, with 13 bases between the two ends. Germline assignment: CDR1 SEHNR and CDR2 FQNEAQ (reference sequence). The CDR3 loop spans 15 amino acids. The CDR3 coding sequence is TGTGCCAGCAGCTTAATGGGGCGGGGAGACAATGAGCAGTTCTTC. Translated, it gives CASSLMGRGDNEQFF.

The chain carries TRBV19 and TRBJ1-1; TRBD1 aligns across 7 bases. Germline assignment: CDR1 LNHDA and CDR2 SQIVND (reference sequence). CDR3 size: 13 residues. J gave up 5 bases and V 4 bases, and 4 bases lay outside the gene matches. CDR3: CASSTRQGTEAFF. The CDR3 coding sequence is TGTGCCAGTAGTACACGACAGGGAACTGAAGCTTTCTTT. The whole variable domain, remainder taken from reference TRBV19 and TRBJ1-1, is DGGITQSPKYLFRKEGQNVTLSCEQNLNHDAMYWYRQDPGQGLRLIYYSQIVNDFQKGDIAEGYSVSREKKESFPLTVTSAQKNPTAFYLCASSTRQGTEAFFGQGTRLTVV.

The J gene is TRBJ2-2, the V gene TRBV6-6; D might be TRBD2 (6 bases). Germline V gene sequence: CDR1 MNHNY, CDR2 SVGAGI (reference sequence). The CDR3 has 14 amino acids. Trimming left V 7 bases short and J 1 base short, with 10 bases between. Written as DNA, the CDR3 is TGTGCCAGCAACCGGGACTTGAACACCGGGGAGCTGTTTTTT. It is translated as CASNRDLNTGELFF.

As DNA, the CDR3 is TGTGCCTTACCTAGGATATCTGGGGCCAACGTCCTGACTTTC. This sequence encodes CALPRISGANVLTF. J is TRBJ2-6 and V is TRBV30; D is uncertain. The CDR3 spans 14 residues. CDR1 and CDR2 from the germline V gene are GTSNPN and SVGIG (reference sequence). V gave up 7 bases and J gave up 1 base, with 11 bases separating them.

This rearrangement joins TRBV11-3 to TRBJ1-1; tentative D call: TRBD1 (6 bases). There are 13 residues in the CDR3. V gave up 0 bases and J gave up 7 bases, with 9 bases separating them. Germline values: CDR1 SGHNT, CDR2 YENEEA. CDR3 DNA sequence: TGTGCCAGCAGCTTAGAACAGGGTGATGAAGCTTTCTTT. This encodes CASSLEQGDEAFF.

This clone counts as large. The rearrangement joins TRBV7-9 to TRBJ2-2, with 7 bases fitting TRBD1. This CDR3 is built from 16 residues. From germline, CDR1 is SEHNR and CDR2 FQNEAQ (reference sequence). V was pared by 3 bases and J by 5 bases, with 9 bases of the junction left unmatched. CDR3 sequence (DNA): TGTGCCAGCAGCTTGATTGACAGGGACATTACCGGGGAGCTGTTTTTT. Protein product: CASSLIDRDITGELFF.

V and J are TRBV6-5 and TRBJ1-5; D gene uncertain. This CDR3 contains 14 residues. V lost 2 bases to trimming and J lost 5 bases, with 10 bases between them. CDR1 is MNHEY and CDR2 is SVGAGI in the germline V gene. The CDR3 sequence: CASSYPNQDQPQHF. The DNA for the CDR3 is TGTGCCAGCAGTTACCCTAATCAGGATCAGCCCCAGCATTTT.

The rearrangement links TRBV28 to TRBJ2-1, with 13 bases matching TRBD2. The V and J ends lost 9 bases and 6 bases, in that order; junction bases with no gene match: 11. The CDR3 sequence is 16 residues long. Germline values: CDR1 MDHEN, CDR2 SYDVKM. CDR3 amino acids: CARREVGLAGPNEQFF. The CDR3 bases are TGTGCCAGGAGAGAAGTGGGACTAGCGGGACCCAATGAGCAGTTCTTC.

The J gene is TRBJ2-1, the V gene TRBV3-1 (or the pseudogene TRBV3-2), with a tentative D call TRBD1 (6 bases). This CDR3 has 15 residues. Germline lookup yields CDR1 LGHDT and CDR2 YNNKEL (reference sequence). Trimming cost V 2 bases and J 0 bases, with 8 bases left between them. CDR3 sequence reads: CASSQQGISYNEQFF. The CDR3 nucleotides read TGTGCCAGCAGCCAACAGGGGATCTCCTACAATGAGCAGTTCTTC.

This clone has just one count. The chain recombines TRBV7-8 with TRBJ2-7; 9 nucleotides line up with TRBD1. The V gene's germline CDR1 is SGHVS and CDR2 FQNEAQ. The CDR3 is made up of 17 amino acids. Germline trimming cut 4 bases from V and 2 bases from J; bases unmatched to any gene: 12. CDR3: CASSYPGTGFLAYEQYF. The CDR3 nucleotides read TGTGCCAGCAGCTATCCCGGGACAGGGTTTCTCGCCTACGAGCAGTACTTC. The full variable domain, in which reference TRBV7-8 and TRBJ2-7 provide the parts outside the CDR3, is GAGVSQSPRYKVAKRGQDVALRCDPISGHVSLFWYQQALGQGPEFLTYFQNEAQLDKSGLPSDRFFAERPEGSVSTLKIQRTQQEDSAVYLCASSYPGTGFLAYEQYFGPGTRLTVT.

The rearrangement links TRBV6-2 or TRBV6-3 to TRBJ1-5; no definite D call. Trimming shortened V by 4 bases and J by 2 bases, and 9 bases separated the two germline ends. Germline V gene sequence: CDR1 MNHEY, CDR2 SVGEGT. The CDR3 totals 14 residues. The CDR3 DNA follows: TGTGCCAGCAGTTCCTTCAAGGGCAATCAGCCCCAGCATTTT. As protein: CASSSFKGNQPQHF.

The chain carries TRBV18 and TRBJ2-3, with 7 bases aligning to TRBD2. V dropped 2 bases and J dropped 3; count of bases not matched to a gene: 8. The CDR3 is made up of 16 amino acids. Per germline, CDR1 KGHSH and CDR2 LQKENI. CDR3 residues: CASSPGRARKTDTQYF. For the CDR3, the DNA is TGTGCCAGCTCACCAGGGAGGGCTAGAAAGACAGATACGCAGTATTTT.

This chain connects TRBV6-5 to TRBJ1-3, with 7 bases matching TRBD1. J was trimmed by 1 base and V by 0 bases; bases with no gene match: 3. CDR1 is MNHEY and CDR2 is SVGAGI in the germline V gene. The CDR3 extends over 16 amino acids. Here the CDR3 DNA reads TGTGCCAGCAGTTACTCGGCAGGGGGTTCTGGAAACACCATATATTTT. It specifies CASSYSAGGSGNTIYF.

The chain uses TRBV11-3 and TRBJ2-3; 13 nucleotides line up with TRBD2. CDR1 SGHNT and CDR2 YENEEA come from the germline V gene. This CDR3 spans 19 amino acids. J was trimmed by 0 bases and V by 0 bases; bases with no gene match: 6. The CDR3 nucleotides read TGTGCCAGCAGCTTAGATAGGGGACTAGCGGGACCAAGCACAGATACGCAGTATTTT. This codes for CASSLDRGLAGPSTDTQYF.

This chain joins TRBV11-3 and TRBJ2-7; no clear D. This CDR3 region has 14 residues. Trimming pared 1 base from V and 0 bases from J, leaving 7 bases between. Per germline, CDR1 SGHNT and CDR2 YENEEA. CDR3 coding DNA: TGTGCCAGCAGCTTAGTTACAAACTCCTACGAGCAGTACTTC. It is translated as CASSLVTNSYEQYF.

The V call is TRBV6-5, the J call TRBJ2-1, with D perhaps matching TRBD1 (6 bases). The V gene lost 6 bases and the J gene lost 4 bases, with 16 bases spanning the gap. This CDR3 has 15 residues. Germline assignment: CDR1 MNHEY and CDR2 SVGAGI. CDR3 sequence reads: CASSLDRAIYNEQFF. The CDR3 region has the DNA TGTGCCAGCAGCCTGGACAGAGCTATTTACAATGAGCAGTTCTTC.

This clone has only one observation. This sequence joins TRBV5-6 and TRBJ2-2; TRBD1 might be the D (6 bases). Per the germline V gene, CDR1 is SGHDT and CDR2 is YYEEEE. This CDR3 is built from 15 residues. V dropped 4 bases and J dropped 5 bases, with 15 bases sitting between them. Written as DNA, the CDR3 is TGTGCCAGCAGCCCAGCAGGGGACGTAACCGGGGAGCTGTTTTTT. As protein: CASSPAGDVTGELFF.

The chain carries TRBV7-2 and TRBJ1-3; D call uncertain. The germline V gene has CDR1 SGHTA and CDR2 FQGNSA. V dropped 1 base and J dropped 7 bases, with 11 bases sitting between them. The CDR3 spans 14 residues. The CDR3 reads CASSLDHSPNTIYF. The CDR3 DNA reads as TGTGCCAGCAGCTTAGACCACAGTCCGAACACCATATATTTT.

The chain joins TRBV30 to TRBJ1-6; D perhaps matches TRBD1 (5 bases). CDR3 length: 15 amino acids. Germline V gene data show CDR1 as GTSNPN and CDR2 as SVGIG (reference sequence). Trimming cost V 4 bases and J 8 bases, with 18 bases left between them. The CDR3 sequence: CAWKGRAFDDSPLHF. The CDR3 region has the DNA TGTGCCTGGAAGGGGAGGGCCTTTGATGATTCACCCCTCCACTTT.

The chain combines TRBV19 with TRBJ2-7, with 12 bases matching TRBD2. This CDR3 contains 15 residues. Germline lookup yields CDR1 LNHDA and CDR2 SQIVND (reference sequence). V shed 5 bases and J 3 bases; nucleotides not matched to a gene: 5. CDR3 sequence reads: CASSSGTSGFYEQYF. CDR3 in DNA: TGTGCCAGTAGTTCCGGGACTAGCGGGTTCTACGAGCAGTACTTC.

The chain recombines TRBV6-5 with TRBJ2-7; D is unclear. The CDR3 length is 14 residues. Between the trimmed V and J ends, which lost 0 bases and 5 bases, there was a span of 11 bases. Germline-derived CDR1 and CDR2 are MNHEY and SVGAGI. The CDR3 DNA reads TGTGCCAGCAGTTACTCCCCTGAGATCCACGAGCAGTACTTC. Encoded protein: CASSYSPEIHEQYF.

The CDR3 loop reads CASSLGGHASYEQYF. As DNA, the CDR3 is TGTGCCAGCAGCTTAGGGGGGCATGCCTCCTACGAGCAGTACTTC. The rearrangement uses TRBV7-8 and TRBJ2-7, with TRBD1 as a possible D gene (6 bases). Trimming removed 1 base from V and 0 bases from J, with 10 bases in between. Germline CDR1 and CDR2: SGHVS and FQNEAQ. The CDR3 covers 15 residues.

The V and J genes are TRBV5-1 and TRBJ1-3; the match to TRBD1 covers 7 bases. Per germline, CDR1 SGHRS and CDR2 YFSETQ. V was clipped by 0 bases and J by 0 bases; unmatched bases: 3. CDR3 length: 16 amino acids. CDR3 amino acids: CASSLEGQSSGNTIYF. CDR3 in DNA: TGCGCCAGCAGCTTGGAGGGACAGAGCTCTGGAAACACCATATATTTT.

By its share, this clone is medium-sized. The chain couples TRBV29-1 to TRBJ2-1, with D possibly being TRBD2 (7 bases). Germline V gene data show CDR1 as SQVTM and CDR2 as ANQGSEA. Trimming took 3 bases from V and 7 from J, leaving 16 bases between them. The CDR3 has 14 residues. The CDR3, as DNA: TGCAGCGTTGACCCTAGCGGAGGGGGGAATGAGCAGTTCTTC. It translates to CSVDPSGGGNEQFF.

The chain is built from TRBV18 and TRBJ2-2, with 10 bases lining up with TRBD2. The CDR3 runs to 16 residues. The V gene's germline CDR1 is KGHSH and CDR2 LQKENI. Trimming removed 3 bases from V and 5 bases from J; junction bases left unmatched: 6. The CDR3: CASSPSSGSGTGELFF. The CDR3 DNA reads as TGTGCCAGCTCACCGTCTAGCGGGAGTGGAACCGGGGAGCTGTTTTTT.